The 27 T cell receptor beta chains given below trace back to one sample, sequenced in a study of post-analysis software for immune sequencing data. Whole-study results and caveats: The study found TRBV5-6, TRBV5-1 and TRBV20-1 among five TRBV segments more frequent in patients than controls.

Their cognate antigens are unknown. Included in the TCR beta cDNA libraries were unique molecular identifiers. TCRdb redid the calling of the PCR reads with MiXCR, one entry per CDR3 protein. The data hold around 700,000 distinct CDR3 sequences, with roughly three fifths observed a single time. Specimen: blood. All receptors come from a girl aged 2 to 9 with multiple sclerosis.

The gene calls are TRBV2 and TRBJ2-6; 10 bases match TRBD1. The CDR3 extends over 18 amino acids. Germline lookup yields CDR1 SNHLY and CDR2 FYNNEI. V shed 5 bases and J 0 bases; nucleotides not matched to a gene: 7. The CDR3 bases are TGTGCCAGCAGTCCCGGGACAGGGGTTAACTCTGGGGCCAACGTCCTGACTTTC. Translated: CASSPGTGVNSGANVLTF.

The chain carries TRBV29-1 and TRBJ1-2, with D perhaps matching TRBD1 (5 bases). Per the germline V gene, CDR1 is SQVTM and CDR2 is ANQGSEA. The germline V and J ends were trimmed by 1 base and 11 bases, with 17 bases remaining between them. The CDR3 runs 13 residues. The CDR3 here is CSVEVSGLAPYTF. The DNA of the CDR3 is TGCAGCGTTGAAGTTTCAGGGCTCGCACCTTACACCTTC. The whole variable domain, filled in from reference TRBV29-1 and TRBJ1-2, reads SAVISQKPSRDICQRGTSLTIQCQVDSQVTMMFWYRQQPGQSLTLIATANQGSEATYESGFVIDKFPISRPNLTFSTLTVSNMSPEDSSIYLCSVEVSGLAPYTFGSGTRLTVV.

This chain joins TRBV6-1 and TRBJ1-1; D call uncertain. The length of the CDR3 is 12 residues. Germline lookup yields CDR1 MNHNS and CDR2 SASEGT. Trimming pared 5 bases from V and 1 base from J, leaving 5 bases between. In nucleotides, the CDR3 is TGTGCCAGCAGTAAGACGAACACTGAAGCTTTCTTT. This gives the protein CASSKTNTEAFF.

This clonotype occurred a few times. The V gene is TRBV2, the J gene TRBJ2-1; maybe TRBD1 (6 bases). V was cut by 5 bases and J by 1 base, with 9 bases left in between. This CDR3 contains 14 residues. Germline values: CDR1 SNHLY, CDR2 FYNNEI. The CDR3 DNA reads TGTGCCAGCAGTCCGCAGGGGTCCTACAATGAGCAGTTCTTC. This gives the protein CASSPQGSYNEQFF.

The V gene is TRBV19, the J gene TRBJ2-3; D tentatively fits TRBD1 or TRBD2 (5 bases each). Germline CDR1 LNHDA, CDR2 SQIVND (reference sequence). V was cut by 6 bases and J by 5 bases, with 18 bases left in between. The CDR3 runs 15 residues. Written as DNA, the CDR3 is TGTGCCAGTAGCTTCGGGGCGGCCGGAGGAGATACGCAGTATTTT. Translating gives CASSFGAAGGDTQYF.

The chain has TRBV3-1 and TRBJ1-1; no definite D call. CDR1 and CDR2 (germline): LGHDT, YNNKEL (reference sequence). V dropped 1 base and J dropped 0 bases, with 12 bases sitting between them. This CDR3 comprises 16 residues. The CDR3 loop is CASSQVQKGMNTEAFF. Here the CDR3 DNA reads TGTGCCAGCAGCCAAGTACAGAAGGGAATGAACACTGAAGCTTTCTTT.

V usage is TRBV12-3 or TRBV12-4 and J usage is TRBJ2-1; D tentatively reads TRBD1 or TRBD2 (6 bases each). The CDR3 is 12 amino acids. The germline V and J ends were trimmed by 5 bases and 14 bases, with 16 bases remaining between them. CDR3 coding DNA: TGTGCCAGCAGTGGGGGGCAGGGGATTGAGTTCTTC. Its translation: CASSGGQGIEFF.

The V and J genes are TRBV5-1 and TRBJ1-1; 8 positions match TRBD1. The germline V gene has CDR1 SGHRS and CDR2 YFSETQ. CDR3 length: 14 amino acids. Trimming took 7 bases from V and 0 from J; bases not matched to a gene: 5. The CDR3 DNA is TGCGCCAGCGCATACAGGGGGGTGAACACTGAAGCTTTCTTT. Its protein product is CASAYRGVNTEAFF.

This clonotype was counted ten times or more. The V gene is TRBV6-4, the J gene TRBJ2-3; no definite D call. Trimming stripped 3 bases from V and 4 bases from J, with 8 bases between. Germline V gives CDR1 MRHNA, CDR2 SNTAGT. The CDR3 covers 13 residues. The CDR3 region has the DNA TGTGCCAGCAGTGAACGCGATTCAGATACGCAGTATTTT. Protein sequence: CASSERDSDTQYF.

The chain employs TRBV4-1 and TRBJ1-2, with 7 bases that match TRBD1. CDR1 MGHRA and CDR2 YSYEKL come from the germline V gene. The V and J ends lost 4 bases and 6 bases, in that order; junction bases with no gene match: 11. This CDR3 comprises 15 residues. In DNA form, the CDR3 reads TGCGCCAGCAGCCCGACTGGGATAGGGACAGATGGCTACACCTTC. Translating gives CASSPTGIGTDGYTF.

V gene TRBV10-3 combines with J gene TRBJ2-7; unclear D gene. CDR1 and CDR2 (germline): ENHRY, SYGVKD. Trimming pared 0 bases from V and 2 bases from J, leaving 29 bases between. The CDR3 is made up of 21 amino acids. CDR3 nucleotide sequence: TGTGCCATCAGTGAGTCCTACCCTTACTGGTCCGGGCCCCCAGACCCCTACGAGCAGTACTTC. Its protein is CAISESYPYWSGPPDPYEQYF.

The rearrangement joins TRBV5-1 to TRBJ2-2; 7 nucleotides align to TRBD1. Germline values: CDR1 SGHRS, CDR2 YFSETQ. V lost 5 bases to trimming and J lost 6 bases; unmatched junction nucleotides: 10. This CDR3 comprises 15 residues. The CDR3 loop reads CASRFRTGGPGELFF. Written as DNA, the CDR3 is TGCGCCAGCAGATTCAGGACAGGAGGTCCCGGGGAGCTGTTTTTT. The whole variable domain, filled in from reference TRBV5-1 and TRBJ2-2, reads KAGVTQTPRYLIKTRGQQVTLSCSPISGHRSVSWYQQTPGQGLQFLFEYFSETQRNKGNFPGRFSGRQFSNSRSEMNVSTLELGDSALYLCASRFRTGGPGELFFGEGSRLTVL.

The genes are TRBV11-3 and TRBJ2-1; D is unclear. The V end lost 0 bases, the J end lost 7 bases, and 10 bases lay between the germline ends. Looked up from germline, CDR1 is SGHNT and CDR2 is YENEEA. The CDR3 extends over 14 amino acids. CDR3 in amino acids: CASSLEPLENEQFF. In DNA form, the CDR3 reads TGTGCCAGCAGCTTAGAGCCACTTGAAAATGAGCAGTTCTTC.

J is TRBJ2-7 and V is TRBV5-1; 12 bases map to TRBD2. Germline CDR1 reads SGHRS; CDR2 reads YFSETQ. The CDR3 runs 15 residues. Trimming at V came to 2 bases and at J to 7 bases, leaving 7 bases not matched to a gene. The CDR3 region has the DNA TGCGCCAGCAGCTTACTAGCGGGGGGATCAAAAGAGCAGTACTTC. Amino acids: CASSLLAGGSKEQYF.

The rearrangement uses TRBV7-9 and TRBJ2-7; 7 bases are shared with TRBD1. V dropped 7 bases and J dropped 3; count of bases not matched to a gene: 12. CDR1 and CDR2 (germline): SEHNR, FQNEAQ (reference sequence). The CDR3 is 15 residues long. CDR3 sequence (DNA): TGTGCCAGCACCATACAAAACCGGGACAGCTACGAGCAGTACTTC. Its protein is CASTIQNRDSYEQYF.

This clonotype has just a few counts. Written as DNA, the CDR3 is TGTGCCAGCAGTGACATGGCCGGGACAGGGGATAAGCATGAGCAGTTCTTC. Amino acid sequence: CASSDMAGTGDKHEQFF. The genes are TRBV6-2 or TRBV6-3 and TRBJ2-1; 10 bases align to TRBD1. CDR3 length equals 17 residues. The trim removed 5 bases at V and 8 bases at J, leaving 15 bases unmatched. Germline assignment: CDR1 MNHEY and CDR2 SVGEGT.

The CDR3 DNA sequence: TGTGCCAGCTCACCACCGAAACTAGCGGGAGGGTACAATGAGCAGTTCTTC. Its protein product is CASSPPKLAGGYNEQFF. V and J are TRBV18 and TRBJ2-1; 13 bases map to TRBD2. Germline V CDR1 and CDR2: KGHSH, LQKENI. The V gene end was trimmed by 0 bases and the J gene end by 4 bases; junction bases not matched to a gene: 3. The CDR3 spans 17 residues.

This clonotype was seen more than once but under ten times. DNA for the CDR3: TGCAGTGCTAGCCCCACTAGCGGGAGCACAGATACGCAGTATTTT. Protein product: CSASPTSGSTDTQYF. The chain is built from TRBV20-1 and TRBJ2-3; 9 nucleotides align to TRBD2. Germline CDR1 and CDR2: DFQATT and SNEGSKA (reference sequence). The CDR3 sequence is 15 residues long. V dropped 3 bases and J dropped 0; count of bases not matched to a gene: 4.

This clonotype was counted only a few times. Mismatch with germline at one junction end may stem from a read error. The chain combines TRBV10-3 with TRBJ1-1, with 8 bases identical to TRBD1. The CDR3 is 15 residues long. Germline-derived CDR1 and CDR2 are ENHRY and SYGVKD. In nucleotides, the CDR3 is TGTGCCATTAGTGAGAGTACAGGGGGGAGCACTGAAGCTTTCTTT. Encoded protein: CAISESTGGSTEAFF.

The chain joins TRBV6-4 to TRBJ2-1; 9 nucleotides agree with TRBD2. The CDR3 is made up of 17 amino acids. Trimming at V came to 5 bases and at J to 0 bases, leaving 8 bases not matched to a gene. Germline V gene data show CDR1 as MRHNA and CDR2 as SNTAGT. CDR3 residues: CASSRLSGRSSYNEQFF. The CDR3 DNA reads as TGTGCCAGCAGTCGTTTGAGCGGGAGGAGCTCCTACAATGAGCAGTTCTTC.

The sample holds a few counts of this clonotype. The V and J genes are TRBV20-1 and TRBJ2-7; 8 nucleotides align to TRBD1. With 0 bases clipped from V and 6 bases from J, the junction kept 10 bases outside the gene matches. The CDR3 loop spans 15 amino acids. The germline V gene has CDR1 DFQATT and CDR2 SNEGSKA (reference sequence). CDR3 protein: CSARDGQGGSREQYF. In DNA form, the CDR3 reads TGCAGTGCTAGAGATGGACAGGGAGGATCGCGCGAGCAGTACTTC.

This rearrangement joins TRBV20-1 to TRBJ2-3; 8 nucleotides align to TRBD2. The CDR3 is 17 amino acids. V was pared by 3 bases and J by 0 bases, with 11 bases of the junction left unmatched. Germline V gene data show CDR1 as DFQATT and CDR2 as SNEGSKA (reference sequence). The CDR3 DNA is TGCAGTGCTAGTCCCCTAGCGGGCGAACCCAGCACAGATACGCAGTATTTT. The encoded protein is CSASPLAGEPSTDTQYF.

CDR3 nucleotides: TGTGCCAGCAGCTTAGATAGGGCCCCCGGGCAGGGAATAAGGTCAGGCACCTTC. Amino acids: CASSLDRAPGQGIRSGTF. The genes are TRBV7-8 and TRBJ1-2; D is perhaps TRBD1 (5 bases). Germline CDR1 SGHVS, CDR2 FQNEAQ. Trimming took 1 base from V and 13 from J, leaving 31 bases between them. This CDR3 region has 18 residues.

The genes are TRBV20-1 and TRBJ1-2; D uncertain. V lost 0 bases and J lost 2, with 7 bases in between. CDR3 length: 13 residues. Germline CDR1 DFQATT, CDR2 SNEGSKA (reference sequence). CDR3 in amino acids: CSARDPPNYGYTF. CDR3 DNA sequence: TGCAGTGCTAGAGATCCACCGAACTATGGCTACACCTTC.

V usage is TRBV29-1 and J usage is TRBJ2-3, with 9 nucleotides matching TRBD1. V shed 8 bases, J shed 3 bases, and the junction held 12 bases outside the gene matches. The CDR3 runs 15 residues. The germline V gene has CDR1 SQVTM and CDR2 ANQGSEA. The CDR3 spells CSIVRRDRETDTQYF. The CDR3 nucleotides read TGCAGCATTGTCCGCCGGGACAGGGAAACAGATACGCAGTATTTT.

The chain joins TRBV20-1 to TRBJ2-7, with TRBD2 identical over 10 bases. The CDR3 has 13 residues. With V trimmed by 5 bases and J by 6 bases, 7 bases remained unmatched. The germline gives CDR1 DFQATT, CDR2 SNEGSKA (reference sequence). The CDR3 spells CSALTSGRAEQYF. The CDR3 nucleotides are TGCAGTGCTTTAACGAGCGGGAGGGCCGAGCAGTACTTC.

This chain uses TRBV7-3 with TRBJ2-1; 9 bases are shared with TRBD1. Germline V lookup: CDR1 SGHTA, CDR2 FQGTGA. CDR3 length equals 14 residues. Unmatched junction bases numbered 7, after V lost 5 bases and J lost 8 bases. The CDR3 DNA reads as TGTGCCAGCAGCCCGGGACAGGGTTTTGATGAGCAGTTCTTC. Translation: CASSPGQGFDEQFF.